This entry is about one T cell receptor (delta chain). TCRdb pairs this DNA with a much larger clone's protein that differs at residue 10, likely a read error; the protein shown was translated from the DNA. These data are taken from a study of gamma-delta T cells after stem cell transplantation. TCRdb re-processed the RT-PCR reads via CATT. The sample records 1,200 or so delta-chain clones, approximately 1.8% being singletons. The trim removed 8 bases at V and 1 base at J, leaving 24 bases unmatched. This CDR3 spans 19 amino acids. Germline loops: CDR1 GEAIGNYY, CDR2 EKD. The rearrangement joins TRDV2 to TRDJ1; 7 bases are a match to TRDD3. The sequenced material came from gamma-delta T cells. This clonotype was obtained from a human donor. It is not recorded whose cells these are; they may come from a transplant donor. As DNA, the CDR3 is TGTGCCTTTCACTCCTATTCCTCGTGGAGGATACGAGGCACCGATAAACTCATCTTT. Translating it yields CAFHSYSSWRIRGTDKLIF.